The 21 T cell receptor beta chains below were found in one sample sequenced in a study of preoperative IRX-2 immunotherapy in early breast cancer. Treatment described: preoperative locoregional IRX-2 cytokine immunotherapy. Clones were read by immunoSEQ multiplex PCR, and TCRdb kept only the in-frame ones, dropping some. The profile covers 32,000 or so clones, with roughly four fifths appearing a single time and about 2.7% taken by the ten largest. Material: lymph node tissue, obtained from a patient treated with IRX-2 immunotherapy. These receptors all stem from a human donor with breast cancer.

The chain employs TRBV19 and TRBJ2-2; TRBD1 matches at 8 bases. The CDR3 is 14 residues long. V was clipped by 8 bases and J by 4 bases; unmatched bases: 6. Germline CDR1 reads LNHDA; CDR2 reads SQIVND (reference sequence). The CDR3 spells CASDPDRATGELFF. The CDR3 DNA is TGTGCCAGTGATCCGGACAGGGCCACCGGGGAGCTGTTTTTT.

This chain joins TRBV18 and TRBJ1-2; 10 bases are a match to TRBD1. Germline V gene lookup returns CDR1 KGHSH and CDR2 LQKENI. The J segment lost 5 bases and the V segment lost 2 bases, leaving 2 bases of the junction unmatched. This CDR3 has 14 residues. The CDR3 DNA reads TGTGCCAGCTCACCAGGGACAGGGGCTTATGGCTACACCTTC. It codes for CASSPGTGAYGYTF.

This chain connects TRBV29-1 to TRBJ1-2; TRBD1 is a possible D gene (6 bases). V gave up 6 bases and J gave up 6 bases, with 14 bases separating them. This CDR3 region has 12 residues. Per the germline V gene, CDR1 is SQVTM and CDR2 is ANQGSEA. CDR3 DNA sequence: TGCAGCGTCTGGGTAGGGGGTCATGGCTACACCTTC. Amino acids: CSVWVGGHGYTF. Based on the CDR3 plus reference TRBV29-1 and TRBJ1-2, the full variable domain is SAVISQKPSRDICQRGTSLTIQCQVDSQVTMMFWYRQQPGQSLTLIATANQGSEATYESGFVIDKFPISRPNLTFSTLTVSNMSPEDSSIYLCSVWVGGHGYTFGSGTRLTVV.

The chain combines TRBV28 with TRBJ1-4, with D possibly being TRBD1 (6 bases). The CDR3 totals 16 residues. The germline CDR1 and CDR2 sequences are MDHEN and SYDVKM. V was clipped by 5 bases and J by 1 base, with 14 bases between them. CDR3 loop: CASSPPVGGTNEKLFF. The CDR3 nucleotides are TGTGCCAGCAGTCCCCCGGTAGGGGGAACTAATGAAAAACTGTTTTTT.

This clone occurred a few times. The CDR3 loop reads CASSPLSGANVLTF. The CDR3 coding sequence is TGTGCCAGCAGTCCCCTCTCTGGGGCCAACGTCCTGACTTTC. This sequence joins TRBV28 and TRBJ2-6; D uncertain. The length of the CDR3 is 14 residues. Germline CDR1 is MDHEN and CDR2 is SYDVKM. V was pared by 5 bases and J by 0 bases, with 5 bases between.

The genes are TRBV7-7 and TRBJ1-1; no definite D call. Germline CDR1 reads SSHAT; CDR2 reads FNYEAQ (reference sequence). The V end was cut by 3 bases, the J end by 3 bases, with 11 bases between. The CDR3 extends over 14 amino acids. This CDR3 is CASSLSREDTEAFF. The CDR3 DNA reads TGTGCCAGCAGCTTGTCAAGGGAGGACACTGAAGCTTTCTTT. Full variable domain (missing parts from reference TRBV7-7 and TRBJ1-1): GAGVSQSPRYKVTKRGQDVTLRCDPISSHATLYWYQQALGQGPEFLTYFNYEAQPDKSGLPSDRFSAERPEGSISTLTIQRTEQRDSAMYRCASSLSREDTEAFFGQGTRLTVV.

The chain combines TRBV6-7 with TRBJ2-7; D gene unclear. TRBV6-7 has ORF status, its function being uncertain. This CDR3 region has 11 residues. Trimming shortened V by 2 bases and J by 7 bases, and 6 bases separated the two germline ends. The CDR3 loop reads CASSYEGEQYF. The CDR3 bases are TGTGCCAGCAGTTACGAAGGGGAGCAGTACTTC.

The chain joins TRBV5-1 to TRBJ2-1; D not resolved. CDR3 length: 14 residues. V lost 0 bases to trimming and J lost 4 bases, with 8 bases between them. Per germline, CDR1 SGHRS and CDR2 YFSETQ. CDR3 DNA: TGCGCCAGCAGCTTGGAACAGCCATACAATGAGCAGTTCTTC. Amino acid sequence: CASSLEQPYNEQFF.

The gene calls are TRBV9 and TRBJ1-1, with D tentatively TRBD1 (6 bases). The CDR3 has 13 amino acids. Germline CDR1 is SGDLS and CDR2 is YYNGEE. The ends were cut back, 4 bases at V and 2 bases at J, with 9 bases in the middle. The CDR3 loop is CASSTGLNTEAFF. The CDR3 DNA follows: TGTGCCAGCAGCACAGGGCTTAACACTGAAGCTTTCTTT.

The DNA for the CDR3 is TGTGCCTCGACCTTACTAGCGGGAGGATGGAATGAGCAGTTCTTC. This gives the protein CASTLLAGGWNEQFF. The V call is TRBV6-7, the J call TRBJ2-1; TRBD2 agrees at 12 bases. TRBV6-7 is recorded as an ORF, its role being uncertain. With V trimmed by 11 bases and J by 7 bases, 12 bases remained unmatched. This CDR3 region has 15 residues.

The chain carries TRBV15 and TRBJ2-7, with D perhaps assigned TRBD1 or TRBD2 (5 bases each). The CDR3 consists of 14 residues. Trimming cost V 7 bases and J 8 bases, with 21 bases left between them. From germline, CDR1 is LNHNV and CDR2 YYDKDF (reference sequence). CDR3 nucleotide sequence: TGTGCCACCACCTCCCCGGGACGGAGGTCTAAGCAGTACTTC. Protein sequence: CATTSPGRRSKQYF.

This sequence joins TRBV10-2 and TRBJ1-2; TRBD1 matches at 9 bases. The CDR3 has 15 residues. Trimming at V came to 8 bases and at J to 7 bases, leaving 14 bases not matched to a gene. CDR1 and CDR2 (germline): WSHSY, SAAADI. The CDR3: CASSELGTGSGGYTF. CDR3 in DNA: TGCGCCAGCTCCGAACTGGGGACAGGGTCTGGTGGCTACACCTTC.

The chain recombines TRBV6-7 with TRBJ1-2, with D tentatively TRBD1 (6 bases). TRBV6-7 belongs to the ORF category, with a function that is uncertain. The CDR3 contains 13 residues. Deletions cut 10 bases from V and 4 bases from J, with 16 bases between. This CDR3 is CAINRDMGYGYTF. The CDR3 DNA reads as TGTGCCATCAATCGGGACATGGGCTATGGCTACACCTTC.

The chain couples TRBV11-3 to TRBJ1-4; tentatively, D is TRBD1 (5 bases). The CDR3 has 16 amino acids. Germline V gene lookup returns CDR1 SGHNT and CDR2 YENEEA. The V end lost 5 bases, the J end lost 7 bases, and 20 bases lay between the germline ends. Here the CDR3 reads CASSQPGYRWGEKLFF. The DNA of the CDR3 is TGTGCCAGCAGCCAACCGGGGTACAGGTGGGGTGAAAAACTGTTTTTT.

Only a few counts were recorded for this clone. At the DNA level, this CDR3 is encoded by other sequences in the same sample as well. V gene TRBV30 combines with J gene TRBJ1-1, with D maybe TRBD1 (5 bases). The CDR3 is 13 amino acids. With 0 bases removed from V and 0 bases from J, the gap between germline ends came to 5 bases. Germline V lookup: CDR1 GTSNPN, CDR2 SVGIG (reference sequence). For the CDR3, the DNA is TGTGCCTGGAGTGTGGGGCTGAACACTGAAGCTTTCTTT. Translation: CAWSVGLNTEAFF.

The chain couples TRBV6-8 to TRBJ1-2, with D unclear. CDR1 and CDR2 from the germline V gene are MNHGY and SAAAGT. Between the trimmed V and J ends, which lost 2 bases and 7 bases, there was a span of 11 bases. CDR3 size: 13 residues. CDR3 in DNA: TGTGCCAGCAGTTACCAACAGAGAGGTGGCTACACCTTC. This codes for CASSYQQRGGYTF.

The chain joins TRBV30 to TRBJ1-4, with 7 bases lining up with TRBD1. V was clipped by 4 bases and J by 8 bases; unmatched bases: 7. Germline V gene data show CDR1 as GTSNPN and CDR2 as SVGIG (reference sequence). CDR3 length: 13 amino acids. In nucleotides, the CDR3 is TGTGCCTGGAACAGGGGATGGGGCGAAAAACTGTTTTTT. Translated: CAWNRGWGEKLFF. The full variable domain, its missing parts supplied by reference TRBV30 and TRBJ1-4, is SQTIHQWPATLVQPVGSPLSLECTVEGTSNPNLYWYRQAAGRGLQLLFYSVGIGQISSEVPQNLSASRPQDRQFILSSKKLLLSDSGFYLCAWNRGWGEKLFFGSGTQLSVL.

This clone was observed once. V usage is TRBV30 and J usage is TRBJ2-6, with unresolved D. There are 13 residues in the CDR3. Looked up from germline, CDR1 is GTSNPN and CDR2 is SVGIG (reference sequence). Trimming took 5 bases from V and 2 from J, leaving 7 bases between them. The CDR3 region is CAWGLAGANVLTF. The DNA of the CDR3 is TGTGCCTGGGGGTTGGCTGGGGCCAACGTCCTGACTTTC. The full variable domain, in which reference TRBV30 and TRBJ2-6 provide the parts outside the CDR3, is SQTIHQWPATLVQPVGSPLSLECTVEGTSNPNLYWYRQAAGRGLQLLFYSVGIGQISSEVPQNLSASRPQDRQFILSSKKLLLSDSGFYLCAWGLAGANVLTFGAGSRLTVL.

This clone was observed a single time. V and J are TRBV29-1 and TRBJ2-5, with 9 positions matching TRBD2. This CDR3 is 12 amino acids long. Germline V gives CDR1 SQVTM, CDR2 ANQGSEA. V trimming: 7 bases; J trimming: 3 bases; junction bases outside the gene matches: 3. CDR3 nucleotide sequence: TGCAGCGAGCGACTAGCGGAAGAGACCCAGTACTTC. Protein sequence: CSERLAEETQYF.

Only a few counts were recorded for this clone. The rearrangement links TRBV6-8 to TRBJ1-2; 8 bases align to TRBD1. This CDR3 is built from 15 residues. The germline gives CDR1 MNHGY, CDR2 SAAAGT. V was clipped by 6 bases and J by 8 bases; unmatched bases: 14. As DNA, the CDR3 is TGTGCCAGCAGGGGACGGACAGGGCGTGATGAGGGCTACACCTTC. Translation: CASRGRTGRDEGYTF.

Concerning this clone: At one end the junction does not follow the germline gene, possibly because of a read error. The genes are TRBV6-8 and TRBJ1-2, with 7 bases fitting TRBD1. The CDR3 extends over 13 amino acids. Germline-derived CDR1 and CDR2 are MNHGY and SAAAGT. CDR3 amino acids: CASSKDRQPPFSF. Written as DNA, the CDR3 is TGTGCCAGCAGTAAGGACAGGCAACCCCCTTTCAGCTTC.